The 26 T cell receptor beta chains in this list originate from one sample, sequenced in a study of CD8+CD57+ T cells in acquired aplastic anemia. Previously, flow cytometry had revealed CD8+CD57+ cell expansion in the patients chosen for sequencing. Profiles of TCR beta VDJ and CDR3 were generated from a genomic DNA template. TCRdb re-called the reads through MiXCR, storing one row per CDR3 protein. This table has around 150,000 distinct CDR3 sequences, about two thirds appearing once. The source material was sorted CD4+, CD8+, or CD8+CD57+ T cells (not recorded which) from PBMCs. The origin of the receptors is a human donor with aplastic anemia.

A word on this clonotype: The germline gene is not matched at one end of the junction; a read error may be the cause. The chain employs TRBV29-1 and TRBJ1-2, with 7 bases identical to TRBD1. There are 12 residues in the CDR3. The germline gives CDR1 SQVTM, CDR2 ANQGSEA. As DNA, the CDR3 is TGTAGCGTTGCCCTCCAGGGGGGCAGCTACACCTTC. Residues: CSVALQGGSYTF.

The rearrangement joins TRBV6-9 to TRBJ1-5; 11 bases align to TRBD1. Germline lookup yields CDR1 MNHGY and CDR2 SVAAGI. The CDR3 has 15 residues. Trimming at V came to 8 bases and at J to 1 base, leaving 4 bases not matched to a gene. The CDR3 DNA sequence: TGTGCCAGCGGGGACAGGGGGAGAAGCAATCAGCCCCAGCATTTT. This codes for CASGDRGRSNQPQHF.

As for this clonotype: Germline is not matched at one junction end, which may reflect a read error. This rearrangement joins TRBV5-1 to TRBJ2-1; 7 positions agree with TRBD2. CDR3 size: 16 residues. Germline-derived CDR1 and CDR2 are SGHRS and YFSETQ. CDR3 protein: CASSVAGQRGYNEQFF. The CDR3 DNA is TGTGCCAGCAGCGTAGCGGGCCAGCGGGGATACAATGAGCAGTTCTTC.

The V and J genes are TRBV6-4 and TRBJ1-1, with D possibly matching TRBD1 (6 bases). This CDR3 region has 11 residues. Germline lookup yields CDR1 MRHNA and CDR2 SNTAGT. Trimming stripped 6 bases from V and 8 bases from J, with 10 bases between. Here the CDR3 DNA reads TGTGCCAGCAGCAACAGGGTGGAAGCTTTCTTT. Translation: CASSNRVEAFF.

The chain uses TRBV28 and TRBJ1-1, with a weak D call TRBD1 (5 bases). The germline gives CDR1 MDHEN, CDR2 SYDVKM. With 8 bases removed from V and 4 bases from J, the gap between germline ends came to 17 bases. The CDR3 totals 14 residues. As DNA, the CDR3 is TGTGCCAGCGATCTAGTGGGGGGGGGCACTGAAGCTTTCTTT. The encoded protein is CASDLVGGGTEAFF.

This clonotype was seen ten or more times. CDR3 nucleotide sequence: TGCAGTGCTAGAGACCAGACTAGCGGGGGGGGGAACACCGGGGAGCTGTTTTTT. As protein: CSARDQTSGGGNTGELFF. This chain connects TRBV20-1 to TRBJ2-2, with 14 bases identical to TRBD2. V lost 0 bases and J lost 1; bases outside the gene matches: 4. The CDR3 runs to 18 residues. Germline V CDR1 and CDR2: DFQATT, SNEGSKA (reference sequence).

The chain has TRBV7-3 and TRBJ1-2, with D perhaps matching TRBD1 (5 bases). The V and J ends lost 3 bases and 5 bases respectively, with 13 bases between them. The CDR3 is made up of 14 amino acids. The V gene's germline CDR1 is SGHTA and CDR2 FQGTGA. CDR3 nucleotide sequence: TGTGCCAGCAGCTTTTTTGGTCAGGGTTATGGCTACACCTTC. Protein product: CASSFFGQGYGYTF. Variable domain in full (rest from reference TRBV7-3 and TRBJ1-2): GAGVSQTPSNKVTEKGKYVELRCDPISGHTALYWYRQSLGQGPEFLIYFQGTGAADDSGLPNDRFFAVRPEGSVSTLKIQRTERGDSAVYLCASSFFGQGYGYTFGSGTRLTVV.

The CDR3 loop is CSATGQLNTEAFF. The DNA of the CDR3 is TGCAGTGCTACTGGACAGCTGAACACTGAAGCTTTCTTT. The chain couples TRBV20-1 to TRBJ1-1, with D perhaps matching TRBD1 (6 bases). The CDR3 contains 13 residues. The germline V gene encodes CDR1 DFQATT and CDR2 SNEGSKA (reference sequence). V was pared by 4 bases and J by 0 bases, with 9 bases between.

The rearrangement joins TRBV2 to TRBJ1-2; TRBD1 is a possible D gene (6 bases). V lost 10 bases and J lost 6, with 18 bases in between. Germline V CDR1 and CDR2: SNHLY, FYNNEI. The CDR3 has 13 amino acids. The DNA for the CDR3 is TGTGCCATGGGGGGCCGGAGTGCCGATGGCTACACCTTC. This codes for CAMGGRSADGYTF.

V usage is TRBV12-3 or TRBV12-4 and J usage is TRBJ2-2; D assignment may be TRBD1 or TRBD2 (6 bases each). Trimming pared 3 bases from V and 10 bases from J, leaving 15 bases between. The CDR3 runs to 14 residues. The CDR3 coding sequence is TGTGCCAGCAGTTTTACGGGGGCTGGAGAGGAGCTGTTTTTT. Its translation: CASSFTGAGEELFF.

The V and J genes are TRBV7-8 and TRBJ1-5; 7 bases agree with TRBD1. V lost 5 bases to trimming and J lost 4 bases; unmatched junction nucleotides: 8. The CDR3 runs to 15 residues. CDR1 SGHVS and CDR2 FQNEAQ come from the germline V gene. The CDR3 is CASSAHGTVNQPQHF. The CDR3 coding sequence is TGTGCCAGCAGCGCCCATGGGACAGTTAATCAGCCCCAGCATTTT.

For the CDR3, the DNA is TGTGCCAGCAGCGGACAGGGGAGCTCCTACAATGAGCAGTTCTTC. This translates into CASSGQGSSYNEQFF. This chain uses TRBV7-9 with TRBJ2-1; 9 bases are a match to TRBD1. The CDR3 consists of 15 residues. Trimming cost V 5 bases and J 0 bases; bases outside gene matches: 2. Germline lookup yields CDR1 SEHNR and CDR2 FQNEAQ (reference sequence).

Written as DNA, the CDR3 is TGTGCCAGCAGTTTATTGGCAGGGCCACTTCAGCCCCAGCATTTT. The encoded protein is CASSLLAGPLQPQHF. The J gene is TRBJ1-5, the V gene TRBV12-3 or TRBV12-4, with D perhaps TRBD1 (5 bases). The CDR3 contains 15 residues. With 2 bases removed from V and 6 bases from J, the gap between germline ends came to 14 bases.

The V gene is TRBV7-3, the J gene TRBJ2-5, with D possibly matching TRBD1 (6 bases). Trimming pared 4 bases from V and 5 bases from J, leaving 11 bases between. Germline CDR1 SGHTA, CDR2 FQGTGA. CDR3 size: 13 residues. CDR3 loop: CASSSGVRETQYF. The CDR3 DNA reads TGTGCCAGCAGCTCAGGGGTCCGGGAGACCCAGTACTTC.

The gene calls are TRBV2 and TRBJ2-7, with unresolved D. The length of the CDR3 is 15 residues. Trimming left V 6 bases short and J 6 bases short, with 21 bases between. CDR1 SNHLY and CDR2 FYNNEI come from the germline V gene. CDR3 protein: CASSELQPIRVEQYF. CDR3 nucleotide sequence: TGTGCCAGCAGCGAACTACAGCCTATTAGGGTCGAGCAGTACTTC.

With regard to this clonotype: At one end the junction does not follow the germline gene, possibly because of a read error. The V and J genes are TRBV4-1 and TRBJ1-2; 7 bases match TRBD1. The CDR3 consists of 13 residues. The germline CDR1 and CDR2 sequences are MGHRA and YSYEKL. The DNA of the CDR3 is TGTGCCAGCAGCCAAGGGACAGACTATGGCTACACCTTC. This translates into CASSQGTDYGYTF.

As DNA, the CDR3 is TGCAGTGCTCTAACCGGGACAGGGAGGGTCAATGAGCAGTTCTTC. It codes for CSALTGTGRVNEQFF. The chain is built from TRBV29-1 and TRBJ2-1; TRBD1 matches at 9 bases. The CDR3 runs to 15 residues. Germline V gives CDR1 SQVTM, CDR2 ANQGSEA.

This clonotype occurred once. V is TRBV7-2 and J is TRBJ2-7; D remains unclear. The CDR3 is 14 amino acids. Trimming pared 4 bases from V and 2 bases from J, leaving 12 bases between. Germline V CDR1 and CDR2: SGHTA, FQGNSA. DNA of the CDR3: TGTGCCAGCAGCTCCACGCCCCTCGCCTACGAGCAGTACTTC. Its protein product is CASSSTPLAYEQYF. The whole variable domain, remainder taken from reference TRBV7-2 and TRBJ2-7, is GAGVSQSPSNKVTEKGKDVELRCDPISGHTALYWYRQSLGQGLEFLIYFQGNSAPDKSGLPSDRFSAERTGGSVSTLTIQRTQQEDSAVYLCASSSTPLAYEQYFGPGTRLTVT.

The chain uses TRBV2 and TRBJ2-1; D is unclear. CDR1 and CDR2 from the germline V gene are SNHLY and FYNNEI. The germline V and J ends were trimmed by 1 base and 9 bases, with 7 bases remaining between them. The CDR3 covers 12 residues. The CDR3, as DNA: TGTGCCAGCAGTGAAGAAGGAGTTGAGCAGTTCTTC. Translation gives CASSEEGVEQFF.

Notes on this clonotype: This may stem from a read error, because a much larger clone lies one nucleotide away. The V gene is TRBV7-3, the J gene TRBJ2-5; 8 nucleotides line up with TRBD2. Germline lookup yields CDR1 SGHTA and CDR2 FQGTGA. The CDR3 covers 14 residues. Losses at the gene ends were 5 bases for V and 5 bases for J; bases not matched to a gene: 7. CDR3 coding DNA: TGTGCCAGCAGCGCGACGGGGGGGCGGGAGACCCAGTACTTC. Translated, it gives CASSATGGRETQYF.

This clonotype showed up just once. The chain recombines TRBV10-2 with TRBJ2-7; D not certain. Between the trimmed V and J ends, which lost 6 bases and 5 bases, there was a span of 11 bases. This CDR3 has 12 amino acids. Germline V gives CDR1 WSHSY, CDR2 SAAADI. In DNA form, the CDR3 reads TGCGCCAGCAGCGAAATCGAGGACGAGCAGTACTTC. It translates to CASSEIEDEQYF.

J is TRBJ2-1 and V is TRBV10-3, with TRBD2 matching over 9 bases. The V and J ends lost 2 bases and 7 bases, in that order; junction bases with no gene match: 6. Germline values: CDR1 ENHRY, CDR2 SYGVKD. This CDR3 comprises 15 residues. Here the CDR3 reads CAISEGGSGGNEQFF. In DNA form, the CDR3 reads TGTGCCATCAGTGAGGGCGGCAGCGGGGGGAATGAGCAGTTCTTC.

This clonotype has just a few counts. CDR3 in amino acids: CASRPAGGHEQFF. CDR3 sequence (DNA): TGTGCCAGCAGACCAGCAGGGGGCCATGAGCAGTTCTTC. This sequence joins TRBV7-3 and TRBJ2-1; 8 bases map to TRBD1. Germline V CDR1 and CDR2: SGHTA, FQGTGA. Trimming removed 6 bases from V and 8 bases from J; junction bases left unmatched: 6. This CDR3 is built from 13 residues.

This chain links TRBV20-1 with TRBJ2-7, with 8 positions matching TRBD1. With V trimmed by 0 bases and J by 5 bases, 6 bases remained unmatched. The CDR3 loop spans 14 amino acids. Germline V gives CDR1 DFQATT, CDR2 SNEGSKA (reference sequence). The CDR3 is CSARDRDRGHEQYF. The CDR3 DNA reads TGCAGTGCTAGAGATCGCGACAGGGGTCACGAGCAGTACTTC.

The chain carries TRBV19 and TRBJ2-7, with D possibly matching TRBD1 (5 bases). The V gene lost 5 bases and the J gene lost 2 bases, with 13 bases spanning the gap. Germline CDR1 and CDR2: LNHDA and SQIVND (reference sequence). The length of the CDR3 is 14 residues. The CDR3 DNA is TGTGCCAGTAGTCAGGGCGGTTCCGCCTACGAGCAGTACTTC. This codes for CASSQGGSAYEQYF.

The gene calls are TRBV24-1 and TRBJ2-3; no clear D. This CDR3 has 16 amino acids. CDR1 is KGHDR, CDR2 SFDVKD, per germline. V lost 12 bases and J 0 bases, leaving 21 bases between the germline ends. The CDR3: CARSSDANESTDTQYF. The CDR3 DNA is TGTGCCCGATCCTCAGATGCGAACGAAAGCACAGATACGCAGTATTTT.